What follows are 27 T cell receptor beta chains derived from one specimen sequenced in a study of shared clonotypes between healthy human individuals. Profiled with immunoSEQ multiplex PCR; TCRdb holds only in-frame clones, not every one. The sample gives about a million clones, over 75% of which show up once; over 1.3% is in the top ten. The sequencing sample was made of memory CD4+ T cells sorted from blood. Subset: CD45RA-negative fraction. The receptors originated from a man between 18 and 29 years old in good health.

The table lists this clone with a few counts. This sequence joins TRBV5-1 and TRBJ1-1; D possibly corresponds to TRBD1 (5 bases). V was cut by 0 bases and J by 4 bases, with 10 bases left in between. The CDR3 has 14 amino acids. The germline CDR1 and CDR2 sequences are SGHRS and YFSETQ. The CDR3 nucleotides read TGCGCCAGCAGCTTGGAGGGAGGGGTCACTGAAGCTTTCTTT. Translated, it gives CASSLEGGVTEAFF.

The table lists this clone with many counts. The chain employs TRBV4-1 and TRBJ1-1; 12 nucleotides line up with TRBD1. Trimming at V came to 2 bases and at J to 3 bases, leaving 7 bases not matched to a gene. Germline V lookup: CDR1 MGHRA, CDR2 YSYEKL. The CDR3 loop spans 17 amino acids. DNA of the CDR3: TGCGCCAGCAGCCAAAACCGGGACAGGGGGCGCGACACTGAAGCTTTCTTT. Encoded protein: CASSQNRDRGRDTEAFF.

This chain links TRBV11-3 with TRBJ2-5; unclear D gene. Germline CDR1 is SGHNT and CDR2 is YENEEA. V shed 1 base and J shed 3 bases, with 6 bases lying between them. CDR3 length: 13 amino acids. CDR3 loop: CASSLGVEETQYF. In DNA form, the CDR3 reads TGTGCCAGCAGCTTAGGGGTGGAAGAGACCCAGTACTTC.

V is TRBV18 and J is TRBJ2-2; D possibly corresponds to TRBD1 (5 bases). The CDR3 runs to 16 residues. The V end was cut by 0 bases, the J end by 1 base, with 9 bases between. Germline assignment: CDR1 KGHSH and CDR2 LQKENI. Written as DNA, the CDR3 is TGTGCCAGCTCACCACCGGGCAGGGTGAACACCGGGGAGCTGTTTTTT. It specifies CASSPPGRVNTGELFF.

CDR3 sequence reads: CASSPSGQAANYGYTF. The CDR3 DNA sequence: TGTGCCAGCAGCCCCTCAGGTCAGGCTGCTAACTATGGCTACACCTTC. V gene TRBV5-4 combines with J gene TRBJ1-2, with D unclear. Germline values: CDR1 SGHNT, CDR2 YYREEE (reference sequence). The V end was cut by 4 bases, the J end by 0 bases, with 16 bases between. The CDR3 extends over 16 amino acids. The variable domain in full, completed from reference TRBV5-4 and TRBJ1-2, reads ETGVTQSPTHLIKTRGQQVTLRCSSQSGHNTVSWYQQALGQGPQFIFQYYREEENGRGNFPPRFSGLQFPNYSSELNVNALELDDSALYLCASSPSGQAANYGYTFGSGTRLTVV.

This clone was detected a few times. The chain combines TRBV6-5 with TRBJ2-3, with 8 bases fitting TRBD2. Germline V gene data show CDR1 as MNHEY and CDR2 as SVGAGI. V lost 7 bases, J lost 6 bases, and 9 bases stayed unmatched. The CDR3 runs to 14 residues. CDR3 nucleotide sequence: TGTGCCAGCACCCTAGGACTAGCATCCGATACGCAGTATTTT. This translates into CASTLGLASDTQYF.

This chain uses TRBV7-2 with TRBJ2-6; D not resolved. The germline gives CDR1 SGHTA, CDR2 FQGNSA. This CDR3 is 14 amino acids long. Trimming removed 2 bases from V and 4 bases from J, with 6 bases in between. For the CDR3, the DNA is TGTGCCAGCAGCTTACTCTGGGGGGCCAACGTCCTGACTTTC. Protein: CASSLLWGANVLTF.

In DNA, the CDR3 is TGTGCCAGCAGTGAAAATATAATCCCTACAAACACTGAAGCTTTCTTT. This codes for CASSENIIPTNTEAFF. The chain combines TRBV6-1 with TRBJ1-1; D is ambiguous. The germline V and J ends were trimmed by 2 bases and 2 bases, with 15 bases remaining between them. CDR3 length: 16 residues. Germline CDR1 reads MNHNS; CDR2 reads SASEGT.

V gene TRBV7-6 combines with J gene TRBJ2-3; D may be TRBD2 (5 bases). Trimming took off 4 bases at V and 6 bases at J, with 14 bases between the two ends. Germline V lookup: CDR1 SGHVS, CDR2 FNYEAQ. The CDR3 has 14 residues. CDR3 DNA: TGTGCCAGCAGCTCTGGGAGTCTAGGGGATACGCAGTATTTT. Translating it yields CASSSGSLGDTQYF.

The chain joins TRBV6-1 to TRBJ2-7, with 9 positions matching TRBD1. V shed 6 bases, J shed 9 bases, and the junction held 15 bases outside the gene matches. The CDR3 extends over 15 amino acids. Germline CDR1 is MNHNS and CDR2 is SASEGT. CDR3 DNA: TGTGCCAGCAGCCCACCACCCGGGACAGGGAAGGTGCAGTACTTC. Residues: CASSPPPGTGKVQYF.

The chain carries TRBV5-1 and TRBJ1-5; 7 positions match TRBD1. Trimming removed 4 bases from V and 3 bases from J; junction bases left unmatched: 4. Germline V gene sequence: CDR1 SGHRS, CDR2 YFSETQ. The CDR3 spans 14 residues. CDR3 residues: CASSTGTDNQPQHF. CDR3 nucleotide sequence: TGCGCCAGCAGCACCGGGACAGACAATCAGCCCCAGCATTTT.

This chain uses TRBV6-1 with TRBJ2-3; TRBD2 matches at 7 bases. The CDR3 totals 15 residues. Per the germline V gene, CDR1 is MNHNS and CDR2 is SASEGT. V trimming: 3 bases; J trimming: 3 bases; junction bases outside the gene matches: 6. This chain's CDR3 is CASSDTGGITDTQYF. The CDR3 bases are TGTGCCAGCAGTGACACCGGGGGGATAACAGATACGCAGTATTTT.

The rearrangement joins TRBV30 to TRBJ1-2; possibly TRBD1 for D (5 bases). The CDR3 extends over 14 amino acids. The V gene's germline CDR1 is GTSNPN and CDR2 SVGIG (reference sequence). The ends were cut back, 3 bases at V and 6 bases at J, with 17 bases in the middle. CDR3 residues: CAWSGKGLLNGYTF. CDR3 nucleotide sequence: TGTGCCTGGAGCGGGAAGGGGCTCTTGAATGGCTACACCTTC.

The V and J genes are TRBV5-1 and TRBJ2-1, with D hard to call. The CDR3 has 13 residues. CDR1 is SGHRS, CDR2 YFSETQ, per germline. Trimming pared 0 bases from V and 12 bases from J, leaving 13 bases between. The DNA for the CDR3 is TGCGCCAGCAGCTTGGGTGGTGATAGCCCGCAGTTCTTC. It specifies CASSLGGDSPQFF.

The chain recombines TRBV7-2 with TRBJ2-7, with 9 bases fitting TRBD1. The CDR3 length is 16 residues. Germline V gene sequence: CDR1 SGHTA, CDR2 FQGNSA. V was pared by 2 bases and J by 2 bases, with 7 bases of the junction left unmatched. The CDR3 sequence: CASSLQGTGRTYEQYF. In nucleotides, the CDR3 is TGTGCCAGCAGCTTACAAGGGACAGGGAGAACCTACGAGCAGTACTTC. Full variable domain (rest looked up from reference TRBV7-2 and TRBJ2-7): GAGVSQSPSNKVTEKGKDVELRCDPISGHTALYWYRQSLGQGLEFLIYFQGNSAPDKSGLPSDRFSAERTGGSVSTLTIQRTQQEDSAVYLCASSLQGTGRTYEQYFGPGTRLTVT.

This chain links TRBV10-3 with TRBJ2-3; either TRBD1 or TRBD2 may supply D (7 bases each). V gave up 5 bases and J gave up 3 bases, with 12 bases separating them. The V gene's germline CDR1 is ENHRY and CDR2 SYGVKD. The CDR3 covers 14 residues. The CDR3 bases are TGTGCCATCAGTCAGGGGGGGGGTACAGATACGCAGTATTTT. Its protein product is CAISQGGGTDTQYF.

The genes are TRBV6-6 and TRBJ1-1; D gene unclear. The length of the CDR3 is 14 residues. Trimming removed 6 bases from V and 0 bases from J, with 11 bases in between. Germline V gives CDR1 MNHNY, CDR2 SVGAGI (reference sequence). This CDR3 is CASRKTDVNTEAFF. The CDR3 nucleotides are TGTGCCAGCAGGAAAACCGACGTGAACACTGAAGCTTTCTTT.

The chain uses TRBV5-4 and TRBJ1-1, with D unclear. The CDR3 covers 13 residues. CDR1 and CDR2 from the germline V gene are SGHNT and YYREEE (reference sequence). Trimming left V 4 bases short and J 1 base short, with 8 bases between. The chain's CDR3 is CASSVTSNTEAFF. The CDR3 nucleotides are TGTGCCAGCAGCGTGACATCGAACACTGAAGCTTTCTTT.

The rearrangement links TRBV29-1 to TRBJ2-3, with 9 bases fitting TRBD1. The CDR3 extends over 16 amino acids. V lost 6 bases and J lost 0; bases outside the gene matches: 10. In germline, CDR1 is SQVTM, CDR2 ANQGSEA. CDR3 sequence: CSVSGTGTWSTDTQYF. The CDR3 DNA follows: TGCAGCGTATCTGGGACAGGGACCTGGAGCACAGATACGCAGTATTTT.

This clone has more than one count but fewer than ten. This chain uses TRBV23-1 with TRBJ1-5; 8 bases fit TRBD1. Being an ORF, TRBV23-1 has a function that is uncertain. The V segment lost 8 bases and the J segment 0 bases; nucleotides outside the gene matches: 12. The CDR3 extends over 17 amino acids. The CDR3 coding sequence is TGCGCCAGCCCCGAGGTCCGGGACAGGTCTAGCAATCAGCCCCAGCATTTT. Amino acids: CASPEVRDRSSNQPQHF.

The CDR3 here is CASSGNSGVSYEQYF. CDR3 coding DNA: TGTGCCAGCAGCGGAAATAGCGGGGTCTCCTACGAGCAGTACTTC. The chain combines TRBV5-6 with TRBJ2-7; 8 nucleotides match TRBD2. Trimming removed 4 bases from V and 0 bases from J; junction bases left unmatched: 6. The CDR3 loop spans 15 amino acids. Germline loops: CDR1 SGHDT, CDR2 YYEEEE.

The gene calls are TRBV5-6 and TRBJ2-6, with TRBD1 as a possible D gene (6 bases). Trimming pared 8 bases from V and 5 bases from J, leaving 11 bases between. The CDR3 is 13 amino acids. Germline V lookup: CDR1 SGHDT, CDR2 YYEEEE. This chain's CDR3 is CASQGYWANVLTF. In nucleotides, the CDR3 is TGTGCCAGTCAGGGGTATTGGGCCAACGTCCTGACTTTC.

Written as DNA, the CDR3 is TGTGCCAGCAGTGTGCTTTGGGGCACCACTAACTATGGCTACACCTTC. Amino acid sequence: CASSVLWGTTNYGYTF. This chain uses TRBV28 with TRBJ1-2, with D perhaps TRBD1 (5 bases). The CDR3 runs to 16 residues. Trimming removed 5 bases from V and 0 bases from J, with 16 bases in between. In germline, CDR1 is MDHEN, CDR2 SYDVKM.

To note about this clone: A far larger clone is a single base away, which makes a read error likely. J is TRBJ1-1 and V is TRBV6-5; D not certain. V lost 6 bases, J lost 1 base, and 3 bases lay in between. The CDR3 runs 11 residues. Looked up from germline, CDR1 is MNHEY and CDR2 is SVGAGI. CDR3 in DNA: TGTGCCAGCAGGGGGAACACTGAAGCTTTCTTT. Its protein product is CASRGNTEAFF.

J is TRBJ1-2 and V is TRBV9; tentative D call: TRBD1 (5 bases). The V end was cut by 1 base, the J end by 8 bases, with 18 bases between. Looked up from germline, CDR1 is SGDLS and CDR2 is YYNGEE. This CDR3 is 15 amino acids long. The CDR3 here is CASSVLPDRGQGYTF. CDR3 in DNA: TGTGCCAGCAGCGTACTCCCAGACAGAGGCCAAGGCTACACCTTC.

This sequence joins TRBV6-6 and TRBJ1-4, with D tentatively TRBD1 (6 bases). There are 14 residues in the CDR3. Germline V gene data show CDR1 as MNHNY and CDR2 as SVGAGI (reference sequence). The germline V and J ends were trimmed by 0 bases and 6 bases, with 8 bases remaining between them. The CDR3 sequence is CASSYSTGHEKLFF. The CDR3, as DNA: TGTGCCAGCAGTTACTCGACAGGCCATGAAAAACTGTTTTTT.

The chain recombines TRBV6-1 with TRBJ1-6; 11 positions match TRBD1. This CDR3 region has 13 residues. Per germline, CDR1 MNHNS and CDR2 SASEGT. With 11 bases clipped from V and 10 bases from J, the junction kept 7 bases outside the gene matches. The CDR3 is CASKRTGGSPLHF. CDR3 in DNA: TGTGCCTCAAAACGGACAGGGGGCTCACCCCTCCACTTT.